The 5 T cell receptor beta chains listed next were all sequenced from one sample in a study of blood T cell repertoires in COVID-19. Produced via immunoSEQ multiplex PCR; TCRdb's table is partial and in-frame only. The table includes about 370,000 clones, 80% to 90% detected once. The sequenced sample consisted of peripheral blood. The receptor source for this set is a woman aged 25 to 39 with COVID-19, enrolled during active disease.

This clone was observed once. The rearrangement links TRBV6-5 to TRBJ1-6; no clear D gene. Trimming removed 8 bases at V and 9 bases at J, with 14 bases between. This CDR3 is 13 amino acids long. Germline V CDR1 and CDR2: MNHEY, SVGAGI. The CDR3 DNA is TGTGCCAGCCTAGCCCGATGGGGTTCACCCCTCCACTTT. As protein: CASLARWGSPLHF.

V usage is TRBV4-2 and J usage is TRBJ2-1, with D possibly matching TRBD1 (5 bases). The germline CDR1 and CDR2 sequences are LGHNA and YNFKEQ. Trimming pared 0 bases from V and 6 bases from J, leaving 6 bases between. The CDR3 consists of 13 residues. CDR3 loop: CASSQDQGNEQFF. Written as DNA, the CDR3 is TGTGCCAGCAGCCAAGATCAGGGCAATGAGCAGTTCTTC.

The chain links TRBV29-1 to TRBJ1-2; tentatively, D is TRBD1 (5 bases). The CDR3 has 15 residues. V was trimmed by 2 bases and J by 0 bases, leaving 13 bases between them. Germline CDR1 SQVTM, CDR2 ANQGSEA. For the CDR3, the DNA is TGCAGCGTTGAACCCCCGGGGGAATCTAACTATGGCTACACCTTC. It codes for CSVEPPGESNYGYTF.

This clone was picked up one time. The gene calls are TRBV27 and TRBJ2-1; D remains unclear. CDR1 and CDR2 from the germline V gene are MNHEY and SMNVEV (reference sequence). V lost 3 bases to trimming and J lost 5 bases, with 14 bases between them. The CDR3 spans 15 residues. DNA of the CDR3: TGTGCCAGCAGTTTGCTGCGCTCTGAGAACAATGAGCAGTTCTTC. Translated: CASSLLRSENNEQFF.

The CDR3 here is CASADRPYSNQPQHF. CDR3 coding DNA: TGCGCCAGCGCGGACAGGCCGTATAGCAATCAGCCCCAGCATTTT. This chain connects TRBV10-2 to TRBJ1-5, with 7 bases that match TRBD1. J was trimmed by 0 bases and V by 8 bases; bases with no gene match: 7. Germline V lookup: CDR1 WSHSY, CDR2 SAAADI. This CDR3 is built from 15 residues.